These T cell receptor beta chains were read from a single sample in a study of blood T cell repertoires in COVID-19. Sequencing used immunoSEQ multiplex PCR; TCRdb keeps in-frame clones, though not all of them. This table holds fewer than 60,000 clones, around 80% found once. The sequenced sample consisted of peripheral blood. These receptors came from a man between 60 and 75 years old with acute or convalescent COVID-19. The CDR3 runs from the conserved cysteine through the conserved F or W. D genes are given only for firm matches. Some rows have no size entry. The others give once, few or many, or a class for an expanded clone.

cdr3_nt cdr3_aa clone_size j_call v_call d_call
TGTGCCAGTAAATGGGGGGGCTTGAAGGATTCACCCCTCCACTTT CASKWGGLKDSPLHF NA TRBJ1-6 TRBV19 NA
TGTGCCACCCGAACTCCTGGGGCCTTCACCGGGGAGCTGTTTTTT CATRTPGAFTGELFF NA TRBJ2-2 TRBV19 NA
TGTGCCACCAGTGGACAGGATAACTATGGCTACACCTTC CATSGQDNYGYTF NA TRBJ1-2 TRBV24-1 NA
TGTGCCAGCAGCGAGGGACAGGGGGATTCACCCCTCCACTTT CASSEGQGDSPLHF NA TRBJ1-6 TRBV4-2 TRBD1
TGTGCCAGCAGCTTAGGGTGGCTTAACACCATATATTTT CASSLGWLNTIYF NA TRBJ1-3 TRBV7-2 NA
TGTGCCAGCAGCTCCTCGGGAGGGGGCTTGAGCTACACCTTC CASSSSGGGLSYTF NA TRBJ1-2 TRBV9 TRBD1
TGCGCCAGCAGCCCGACAGGAGTTCAAGAGACCCAGTACTTC CASSPTGVQETQYF NA TRBJ2-5 TRBV4-1 NA
TGTGCCAGCAGCTTAGTGGACAGGGGTGGAAACACCATATATTTT CASSLVDRGGNTIYF NA TRBJ1-3 TRBV7-8 TRBD1
TGTGCCTGTCGAGGACGTGCCACAGGGATGTGGTCTCCTAATGAAAAACTGTTTTTT CACRGRATGMWSPNEKLFF NA TRBJ1-4 TRBV30 NA
TGTGCCAGCAGCCGGCGTATTACAGGGAACACTGAAGCTTTCTTT CASSRRITGNTEAFF NA TRBJ1-1 TRBV7-3 NA
TGCGCCAGCAGTGAGAATGAGGGAGGGGATGGCTACACCTTC CASSENEGGDGYTF NA TRBJ1-2 TRBV10-2 NA
TGTGCCAGCAGTGAAGTTAGCAGGGTGGCCGCAACTAATGAAAAACTGTTTTTT CASSEVSRVAATNEKLFF NA TRBJ1-4 TRBV2 NA
TGTGCCAGCAGCGTAGGAGGGGGCGGCGAGCAGTACTTC CASSVGGGGEQYF NA TRBJ2-7 TRBV9 TRBD1
TGCGCCAGCAGCCAAGTCACGGCTAACTATGGCTACACCTTC CASSQVTANYGYTF once TRBJ1-2 TRBV4-1 NA
TGTGCTAGTGGGGGACAGGGGAACTCTGGGGCCAACGTCCTGACTTTC CASGGQGNSGANVLTF NA TRBJ2-6 TRBV12-5 TRBD1
TGTGCCAGTAGTATTAAATCAGGGGTCACTGAAGCTTTCTTT CASSIKSGVTEAFF NA TRBJ1-1 TRBV19 NA
TGTGCCAGCAGCCCCAGAGAAGCGAGCTCCTATAATTCACCCCTCCACTTT CASSPREASSYNSPLHF NA TRBJ1-6 TRBV9 NA
TGTGCCAGCTCACCAGGGCGGGGCACTGAAGCTTTCTTT CASSPGRGTEAFF NA TRBJ1-1 TRBV18 NA
TGTGCCAGCAGGCACCCGATGGGGGGCACTGAAGCTTTCTTT CASRHPMGGTEAFF NA TRBJ1-1 TRBV7-2 NA
TGTGCCAGCAGCGTAGCCGGGGGGGCGAACACCGGGGAGCTGTTTTTT CASSVAGGANTGELFF NA TRBJ2-2 TRBV9 TRBD2
TGTGCCAGCAGTCCCGCGGACAGGGGGCCGGGCGAAAAACTGTTTTTT CASSPADRGPGEKLFF NA TRBJ1-4 TRBV27 TRBD1
TGTGCCAGCAGTTTTGACAGGGGTAATGAAAAACTGTTTTTT CASSFDRGNEKLFF NA TRBJ1-4 TRBV6-5 TRBD1
TGTGCCAGCAGCTCTTGGGGGGAAAATCAGCCCCAGCATTTT CASSSWGENQPQHF NA TRBJ1-5 TRBV3-1/TRBV3-2 NA
TGTGCCAGCAGCGTAGATAAGACAGGGAGCTATGGCTACACCTTC CASSVDKTGSYGYTF NA TRBJ1-2 TRBV9 TRBD1
TGTGCCAGCAGGTTGGCAAGCTCCTACGAGCAGTACTTC CASRLASSYEQYF NA TRBJ2-7 TRBV11-2 NA
TGTGCCAGCAGTTACACGCGACTAGCGGCAGGAGAGACCCAGTACTTC CASSYTRLAAGETQYF NA TRBJ2-5 TRBV6-5 TRBD2
TGCGCCAGCAGCCAAGAACGGGGAAGCTCTGGAAACACCATATATTTT CASSQERGSSGNTIYF NA TRBJ1-3 TRBV4-1 NA
TGTGCCAGCAGCCAGGACAGGGGGGTAACTAATGAAAAACTGTTTTTT CASSQDRGVTNEKLFF NA TRBJ1-4 TRBV3-1/TRBV3-2 TRBD1
TGTGCCAGCCATTTACAGGGGGCGGGAGCGGAGACCCAGTACTTC CASHLQGAGAETQYF once TRBJ2-5 TRBV2 TRBD1
TGCGCCAGCAGCGTGGACAGAAATAATGAAAAACTGTTTTTT CASSVDRNNEKLFF NA TRBJ1-4 TRBV5-1 NA
TGTGCCAGCAGCCCGGGGGGACAGGGAGGGAACATTCAGTACTTC CASSPGGQGGNIQYF once TRBJ2-4 TRBV7-2 TRBD1
TGTGCCAGCAGCAACCGGGACAGGGGGCTGGATCCCTTCTATGGCTACACCTTC CASSNRDRGLDPFYGYTF NA TRBJ1-2 TRBV5-4 TRBD1
TGTGCCAGCAGACCGACAGGGGGCTATGGCTACACCTTC CASRPTGGYGYTF NA TRBJ1-2 TRBV7-9 TRBD1
TGTGCCAGCAGAACCGACATACACTATGGCTACACCTTC CASRTDIHYGYTF NA TRBJ1-2 TRBV6-5 NA